This T cell receptor (beta chain) was found in a study of OX40 agonist ivuxolimab in advanced cancers. Broader study findings: The antigen specificity of the peripheral T cells (those that were expanded) was not determined. Among patients with partial responses at 0.1-3.0 mg/kg, clonal expansion was among the lowest. There was clonal expansion of CD4+ and CD8+ blood T cells by week 6 at 0.1 to 3.0 mg/kg.

Autoimmune disease history or systemic immunosuppression barred patients. A remark on this clone: The antigen remains unidentified.

Repertoires were generated with immunoSEQ multiplex PCR, while TCRdb's copy carries only in-frame clones and drops some. The sample holds about 73,000 clones, approximately 79% seen once. The germline V gene has CDR1 SGDLS and CDR2 YYNGEE. Trimming stripped 9 bases from V and 2 bases from J, with 12 bases between. The CDR3 totals 13 residues. The chain employs TRBV9 and TRBJ1-5, with D possibly TRBD1 on 6 matching bases. This receptor was taken from an adult with an advanced solid tumor such as melanoma, head and neck, liver or kidney cancer. This sample comprised CD4+ or CD8+ T cells sorted from blood, obtained in a trial of the OX40 agonist ivuxolimab. CDR3 residues: CAKGDPGNQPQHF. CDR3 coding DNA: TGTGCCAAGGGGGACCCGGGCAATCAGCCCCAGCATTTT.